This TCR beta chain originates from a study of blood T cell repertoires in COVID-19. Study in general: From the United States, Italy and Spain came samples of acute and convalescent COVID-19.

Clones were read by immunoSEQ multiplex PCR, and TCRdb kept only the in-frame ones, dropping some. The sample gives roughly 65,000 clones, more than 70% of which show up once; approximately 4.1% is in the top ten. Trimming removed 0 bases from V and 7 bases from J; junction bases left unmatched: 15. The germline CDR1 and CDR2 sequences are SGHDT and YYEEEE. The CDR3 sequence is 17 residues long. The sample was peripheral blood. This clonotype was obtained from a man aged 45-65 years with acute or convalescent COVID-19. The rearrangement joins TRBV5-6 to TRBJ2-5; 7 bases are a match to TRBD1. CDR3: CASSLAGWAGGVGTQYF. As DNA, the CDR3 is TGTGCCAGCAGCTTGGCAGGTTGGGCAGGGGGAGTTGGGACCCAGTACTTC.